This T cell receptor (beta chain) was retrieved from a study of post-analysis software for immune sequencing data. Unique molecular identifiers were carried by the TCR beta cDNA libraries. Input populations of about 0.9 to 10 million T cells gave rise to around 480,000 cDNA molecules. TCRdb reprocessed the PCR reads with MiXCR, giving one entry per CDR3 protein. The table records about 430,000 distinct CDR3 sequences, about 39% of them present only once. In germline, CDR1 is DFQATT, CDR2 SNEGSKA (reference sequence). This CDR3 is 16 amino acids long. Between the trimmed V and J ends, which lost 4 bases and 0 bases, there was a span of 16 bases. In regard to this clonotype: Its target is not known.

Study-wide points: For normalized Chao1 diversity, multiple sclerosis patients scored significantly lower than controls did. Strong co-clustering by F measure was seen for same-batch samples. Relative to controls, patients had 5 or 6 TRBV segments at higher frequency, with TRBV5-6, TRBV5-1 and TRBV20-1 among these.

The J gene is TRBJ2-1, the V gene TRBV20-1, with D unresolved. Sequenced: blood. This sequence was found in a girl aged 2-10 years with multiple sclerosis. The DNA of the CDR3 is TGCAGTGCTAACCCCCGGCGTGCTAGCTCCTACAATGAGCAGTTCTTC. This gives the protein CSANPRRASSYNEQFF.